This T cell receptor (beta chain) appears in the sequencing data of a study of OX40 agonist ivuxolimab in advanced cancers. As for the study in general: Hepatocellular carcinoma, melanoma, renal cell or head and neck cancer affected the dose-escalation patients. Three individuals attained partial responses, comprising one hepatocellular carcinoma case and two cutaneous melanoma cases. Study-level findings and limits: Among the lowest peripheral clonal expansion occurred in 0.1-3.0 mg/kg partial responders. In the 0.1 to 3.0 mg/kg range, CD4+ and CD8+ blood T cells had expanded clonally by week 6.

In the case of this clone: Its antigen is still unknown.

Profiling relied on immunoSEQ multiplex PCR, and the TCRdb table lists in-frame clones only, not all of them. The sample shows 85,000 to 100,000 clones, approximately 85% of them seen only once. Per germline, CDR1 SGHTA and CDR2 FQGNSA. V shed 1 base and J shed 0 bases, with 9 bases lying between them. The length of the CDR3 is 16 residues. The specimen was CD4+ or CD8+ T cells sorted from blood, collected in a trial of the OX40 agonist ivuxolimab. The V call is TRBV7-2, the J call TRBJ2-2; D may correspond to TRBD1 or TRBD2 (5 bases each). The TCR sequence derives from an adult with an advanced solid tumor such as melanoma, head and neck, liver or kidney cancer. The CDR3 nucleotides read TGTGCCAGCAGCTTAGGGGGGACCGCGAACACCGGGGAGCTGTTTTTT. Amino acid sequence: CASSLGGTANTGELFF.